This TCR beta chain was sequenced during a study of blood T cell repertoires in COVID-19. Study-level background: Some COVID-19 samples were acute and others convalescent; all came from the United States, Italy and Spain. T cells, B-cell-depleted T cells, or PBMCs supplied cDNA or gDNA.

The CDR3 length is 16 residues. The trim removed 5 bases at V and 7 bases at J, leaving 7 bases unmatched. CDR1 is WNHNN, CDR2 SYGVQD, per germline (reference sequence). Authors' processing steps: It was from reference gene primer amplification that nucleated cell counts were estimated. TCRdb keeps only in-frame clones here, not all; method: immunoSEQ multiplex PCR. V, J and clone size are those of that table, while D and trimming were read from the DNA. In the table there are roughly 86,000 clones, approximately 80% of which are singletons. This chain connects TRBV10-1 to TRBJ2-1; 14 nucleotides line up with TRBD2. The sample taken for sequencing was peripheral blood. This TCR was sampled from a woman aged 70-85 years with acute or convalescent COVID-19. CDR3 in DNA: TGCGCCAGCAGTATGGGACTAGCGGGGGCTTGGAATGAGCAGTTCTTC. Translation gives CASSMGLAGAWNEQFF.